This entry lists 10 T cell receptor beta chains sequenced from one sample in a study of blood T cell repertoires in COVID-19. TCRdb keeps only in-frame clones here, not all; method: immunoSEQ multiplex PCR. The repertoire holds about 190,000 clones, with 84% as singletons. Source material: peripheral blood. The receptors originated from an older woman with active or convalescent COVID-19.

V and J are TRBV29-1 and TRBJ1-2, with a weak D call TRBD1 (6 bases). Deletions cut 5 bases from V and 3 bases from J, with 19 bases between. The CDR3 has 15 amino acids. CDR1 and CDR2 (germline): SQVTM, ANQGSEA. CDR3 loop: CSVPSLARQDYGYTF. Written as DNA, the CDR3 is TGCAGCGTTCCCTCCTTGGCGAGACAGGACTATGGCTACACCTTC.

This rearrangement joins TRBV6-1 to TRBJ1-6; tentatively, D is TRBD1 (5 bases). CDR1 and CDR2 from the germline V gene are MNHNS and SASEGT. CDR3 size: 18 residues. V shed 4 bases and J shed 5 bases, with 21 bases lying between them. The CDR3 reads CASSARTLGGKNNSPLHF. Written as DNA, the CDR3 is TGTGCCAGCAGTGCACGGACTCTCGGGGGAAAGAATAATTCACCCCTCCACTTT.

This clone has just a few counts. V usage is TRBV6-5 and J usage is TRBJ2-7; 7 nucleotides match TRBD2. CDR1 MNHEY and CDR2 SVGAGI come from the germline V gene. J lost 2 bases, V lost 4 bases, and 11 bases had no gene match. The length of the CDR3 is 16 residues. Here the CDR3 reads CASSSPGRSGTYEQYF. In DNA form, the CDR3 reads TGTGCCAGCAGTTCCCCGGGTCGGAGCGGGACCTACGAGCAGTACTTC.

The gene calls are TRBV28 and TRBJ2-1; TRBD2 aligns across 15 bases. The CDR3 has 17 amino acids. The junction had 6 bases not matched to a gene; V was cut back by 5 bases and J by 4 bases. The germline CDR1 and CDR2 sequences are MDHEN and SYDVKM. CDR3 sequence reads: CASSRYGLAGGYNEQFF. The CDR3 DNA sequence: TGTGCCAGCAGTCGCTACGGACTAGCGGGGGGGTACAATGAGCAGTTCTTC.

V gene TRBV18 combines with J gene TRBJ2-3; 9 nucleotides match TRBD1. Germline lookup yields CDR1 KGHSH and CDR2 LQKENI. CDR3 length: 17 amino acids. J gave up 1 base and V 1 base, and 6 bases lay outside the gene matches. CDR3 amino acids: CASSPLGQGRGTDTQYF. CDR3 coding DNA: TGTGCCAGCTCACCACTGGGACAGGGCCGGGGCACAGATACGCAGTATTTT.

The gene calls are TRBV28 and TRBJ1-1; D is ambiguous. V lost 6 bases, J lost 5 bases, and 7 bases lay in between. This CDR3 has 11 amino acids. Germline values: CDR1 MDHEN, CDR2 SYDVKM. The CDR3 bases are TGTGCCAGCAGACTGAGGACTGAAGCTTTCTTT. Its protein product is CASRLRTEAFF.

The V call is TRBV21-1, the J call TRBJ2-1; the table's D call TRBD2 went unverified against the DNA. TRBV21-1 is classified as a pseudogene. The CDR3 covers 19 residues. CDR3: CASSPSSGPLAFSYNEQFF. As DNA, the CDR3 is TGTGCCAGCAGCCCCTCTAGCGGGCCTTTAGCATTCTCCTACAATGAGCAGTTCTTC.

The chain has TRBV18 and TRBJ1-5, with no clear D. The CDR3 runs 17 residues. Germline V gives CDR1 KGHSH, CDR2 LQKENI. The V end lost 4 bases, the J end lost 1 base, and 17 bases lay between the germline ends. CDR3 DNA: TGTGCCAGCTCACTCGACACCGGTGGGTTAAGCAATCAGCCCCAGCATTTT. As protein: CASSLDTGGLSNQPQHF.

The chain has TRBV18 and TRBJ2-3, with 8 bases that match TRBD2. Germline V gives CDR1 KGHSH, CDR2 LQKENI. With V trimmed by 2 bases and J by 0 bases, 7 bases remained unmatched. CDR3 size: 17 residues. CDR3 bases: TGTGCCAGCTCACCAAAAGCGACTAGCGCTAGCACAGATACGCAGTATTTT. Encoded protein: CASSPKATSASTDTQYF.

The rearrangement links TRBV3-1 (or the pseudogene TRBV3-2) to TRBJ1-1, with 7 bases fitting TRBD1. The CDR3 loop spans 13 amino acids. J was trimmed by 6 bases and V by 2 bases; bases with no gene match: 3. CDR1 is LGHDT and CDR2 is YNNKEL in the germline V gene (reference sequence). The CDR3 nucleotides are TGTGCCAGCAGCCAAACGACAGGGTCTGAAGCTTTCTTT. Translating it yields CASSQTTGSEAFF.